These 19 T cell receptor beta chains originate from one sample sequenced in a study of blood T cell repertoires in COVID-19. Assay used: immunoSEQ multiplex PCR; TCRdb lists only in-frame clones, some missing. The profile shows more than 50,000 clones, 74% of them singletons. What was sequenced was peripheral blood. The receptors shown here come from a woman at least 80 years old with acute or convalescent COVID-19.

This clone was seen more than once but under ten times. The chain employs TRBV24-1 and TRBJ2-1; D perhaps matches TRBD2 (6 bases). Germline CDR1 reads KGHDR; CDR2 reads SFDVKD. The CDR3 loop spans 17 amino acids. V lost 2 bases to trimming and J lost 0 bases, with 13 bases between them. The CDR3 spells CATSDSEAGYSYNEQFF. The CDR3 bases are TGTGCCACCAGTGATTCCGAGGCGGGGTACTCCTACAATGAGCAGTTCTTC.

Here the CDR3 DNA reads TGTGCCAGCAGCCAAGGGTGGGACACCTACGAGCAGTACTTC. Its translation: CASSQGWDTYEQYF. V usage is TRBV14 and J usage is TRBJ2-7, with D perhaps matching TRBD1 (6 bases). The germline V gene encodes CDR1 SGHDN and CDR2 FVKESK. The CDR3 has 14 amino acids. The V end lost 1 base, the J end lost 2 bases, and 9 bases lay between the germline ends.

This clone was seen just once. V usage is TRBV28 and J usage is TRBJ2-7; 10 nucleotides line up with TRBD2. The CDR3 has 15 amino acids. Germline lookup yields CDR1 MDHEN and CDR2 SYDVKM. Trimming took 6 bases from V and 5 from J; bases not matched to a gene: 10. CDR3 loop: CASRSILAGYHEQYF. CDR3 bases: TGTGCCAGCAGATCGATACTAGCGGGATACCACGAGCAGTACTTC.

In its sample, this clone was seen once. This sequence joins TRBV27 and TRBJ1-2; D is perhaps TRBD1 (5 bases). The CDR3 has 14 amino acids. V lost 2 bases to trimming and J lost 4 bases, with 11 bases between them. CDR1 is MNHEY and CDR2 is SMNVEV in the germline V gene (reference sequence). CDR3 region: CASSLTRQSYGYTF. The CDR3, as DNA: TGTGCCAGCAGTTTAACAAGACAGAGCTATGGCTACACCTTC.

This clone appeared once. The chain is built from TRBV6-5 and TRBJ1-1, with 7 bases lining up with TRBD1. From germline, CDR1 is MNHEY and CDR2 SVGAGI. V was clipped by 4 bases and J by 7 bases; unmatched bases: 9. The CDR3 extends over 14 amino acids. DNA for the CDR3: TGTGCCAGCAGTTCCGCAGGGACAGTAGGTGAAGCTTTCTTT. Protein sequence: CASSSAGTVGEAFF.

CDR3 bases: TGTGCCAGCAGCTTTGGGGGGATAGGACTAGCGGGCTCCTACAATGAGCAGTTCTTC. As protein: CASSFGGIGLAGSYNEQFF. The V gene is TRBV7-7, the J gene TRBJ2-1, with TRBD2 identical over 11 bases. V gave up 3 bases and J gave up 0 bases; unmatched junction bases: 10. This CDR3 contains 19 residues. Germline V gene lookup returns CDR1 SSHAT and CDR2 FNYEAQ (reference sequence).

The CDR3 DNA sequence: TGTGCCACCAGCAGACACAATGCTAATGAAAAACTGTTTTTT. Translation: CATSRHNANEKLFF. V gene TRBV15 combines with J gene TRBJ1-4; D ambiguous. The V gene lost 2 bases and the J gene lost 3 bases, with 7 bases spanning the gap. The germline gives CDR1 LNHNV, CDR2 YYDKDF (reference sequence). This CDR3 has 14 amino acids.

This sequence joins TRBV28 and TRBJ1-2; possible D gene TRBD1, 5 bases. V was pared by 2 bases and J by 4 bases, with 5 bases between. The CDR3 is 12 residues long. Germline V lookup: CDR1 MDHEN, CDR2 SYDVKM. The CDR3 protein is CASSLRGYGYTF. The CDR3, as DNA: TGTGCCAGCAGTTTAAGGGGCTATGGCTACACCTTC.

In its sample, this clone was seen a few times. The CDR3 DNA sequence: TGTGCCAGCAGCCAAGATCGGACTCCGCCTTTCTTT. Translated, it gives CASSQDRTPPFF. The rearrangement links TRBV3-1 (or the pseudogene TRBV3-2) to TRBJ1-1; D gene uncertain. Germline assignment: CDR1 LGHDT and CDR2 YNNKEL (reference sequence). Trimming shortened V by 0 bases and J by 12 bases, and 11 bases separated the two germline ends. The CDR3 is 12 residues long.

The chain uses TRBV10-3 and TRBJ2-1; 7 positions agree with TRBD1. Looked up from germline, CDR1 is ENHRY and CDR2 is SYGVKD. The V and J ends lost 4 bases and 5 bases, in that order; junction bases with no gene match: 5. The CDR3 is made up of 14 amino acids. CDR3 protein: CAISAGTANNEQFF. In DNA form, the CDR3 reads TGTGCCATCAGTGCCGGGACAGCTAACAATGAGCAGTTCTTC.

J is TRBJ2-4 and V is TRBV11-2; D possibly corresponds to TRBD1 (5 bases). Per germline, CDR1 SGHAT and CDR2 FQNNGV. This CDR3 comprises 15 residues. The V gene lost 5 bases and the J gene lost 8 bases, with 19 bases spanning the gap. The CDR3 spells CASSGAWGPRYIQYF. The CDR3, as DNA: TGTGCCAGCAGCGGCGCCTGGGGCCCTCGGTACATTCAGTACTTC.

The chain combines TRBV27 with TRBJ2-1; the match to TRBD2 covers 7 bases. The CDR3 runs 15 residues. The germline gives CDR1 MNHEY, CDR2 SMNVEV (reference sequence). V dropped 5 bases and J dropped 1; count of bases not matched to a gene: 5. DNA of the CDR3: TGTGCCAGCAGTCCCCGAGCGGGATCCTACAATGAGCAGTTCTTC. It specifies CASSPRAGSYNEQFF.

The DNA of the CDR3 is TGTGCCAGCAGCCAAGACCGTAGAGATACGCAGTATTTT. Its translation is CASSQDRRDTQYF. The chain carries TRBV14 and TRBJ2-3; no definite D call. This CDR3 spans 13 amino acids. Per germline, CDR1 SGHDN and CDR2 FVKESK. V lost 0 bases and J lost 5, with 6 bases in between.

The chain recombines TRBV21-1 with TRBJ2-2; TRBD1 was called by the table and not checked on the DNA. TRBV21-1 is flagged as a pseudogene. The CDR3 has 15 residues. The CDR3 DNA is TGTGCCAGCAGCAAAGTCACAGGACGAGGCGGGGAGCTGTTTTTT. Translating gives CASSKVTGRGGELFF.

J is TRBJ2-3 and V is TRBV3-1 (or the pseudogene TRBV3-2); 9 bases align to TRBD2. The CDR3 totals 17 residues. The junction had 7 bases not matched to a gene; V was cut back by 0 bases and J by 3 bases. The V gene's germline CDR1 is LGHDT and CDR2 YNNKEL (reference sequence). DNA of the CDR3: TGTGCCAGCAGCCAAGATAGGGCGGGAGGGATGACAGATACGCAGTATTTT. This encodes CASSQDRAGGMTDTQYF.

This chain links TRBV7-6 with TRBJ1-6; no reliable D call. Germline V gene data show CDR1 as SGHVS and CDR2 as FNYEAQ. Trimming stripped 6 bases from V and 5 bases from J, with 11 bases between. The CDR3 consists of 14 residues. In DNA, the CDR3 is TGTGCCAGCAGGAAAGACGGGAATAATTCACCCCTCCACTTT. Protein sequence: CASRKDGNNSPLHF.

V gene TRBV4-3 combines with J gene TRBJ1-5; tentative D call: TRBD1 (6 bases). This CDR3 is 16 amino acids long. The V gene's germline CDR1 is LGHNA and CDR2 YSLEER. The V and J ends lost 1 base and 4 bases respectively, with 14 bases between them. The CDR3 region is CASSQGAGGTNQPQHF. In DNA, the CDR3 is TGCGCCAGCAGCCAAGGGGCGGGGGGGACAAATCAGCCCCAGCATTTT.

Only a few counts were recorded for this clone. The chain uses TRBV9 and TRBJ1-2; no clear D gene. The CDR3 has 13 amino acids. Germline loops: CDR1 SGDLS, CDR2 YYNGEE. Trimming pared 0 bases from V and 5 bases from J, leaving 8 bases between. CDR3 DNA: TGTGCCAGCAGCGTAGTTGTCGGTTATGGCTACACCTTC. The encoded protein is CASSVVVGYGYTF.

There are many counts of this clone. The V call is TRBV27, the J call TRBJ1-5; 7 bases align to TRBD1. CDR1 MNHEY and CDR2 SMNVEV come from the germline V gene (reference sequence). V dropped 4 bases and J dropped 0; count of bases not matched to a gene: 3. The CDR3 extends over 15 amino acids. DNA for the CDR3: TGTGCCAGCAGTTCCGGACAGGCTAGCAATCAGCCCCAGCATTTT. This translates into CASSSGQASNQPQHF.